This TCR beta chain is drawn from a study of blood T cells in healthy people across ages. This clonotype was counted at least ten times. Germline V gene lookup returns CDR1 DFQATT and CDR2 SNEGSKA (reference sequence). The CDR3 covers 11 residues. With 6 bases removed from V and 8 bases from J, the gap between germline ends came to 10 bases. With a J-beta primer mix and a sample-barcoded 5' primer, a second PCR ran 7 to 11 cycles. TCRdb called the 5' RACE reads again in MiXCR, with one record for every CDR3 protein. The table has around 870,000 distinct CDR3 sequences, 29% seen once. This TCR came from a woman aged 80 or older in good health. This sequence joins TRBV20-1 and TRBJ1-4; TRBD1 might be the D (5 bases). Sequenced: blood. The CDR3: CSARELEKLFF. The CDR3 nucleotides read TGCAGTGCCAGGGAATTGGAAAAACTGTTTTTT.